This T cell receptor (beta chain) was sequenced in a study of blood T cell repertoires in COVID-19. Germline loops: CDR1 MNHEY, CDR2 SVGAGI. The length of the CDR3 is 14 residues. V was pared by 10 bases and J by 1 base, with 14 bases between. Libraries were prepared by immunoSEQ multiplex PCR; TCRdb keeps only in-frame clonotypes and omits some of them. This sample has about 410,000 clones, with 90% found just once. The receptor was isolated from a man between 18 and 35 years old who had recovered from COVID-19. The material sequenced was PBMCs or T cells enriched from blood (not recorded which). The genes are TRBV6-5 and TRBJ2-1; D is possibly TRBD2 (6 bases). This CDR3 reads CATMRRASYNEQFF. As DNA, the CDR3 is TGTGCCACCATGAGGAGGGCATCCTACAATGAGCAGTTCTTC.